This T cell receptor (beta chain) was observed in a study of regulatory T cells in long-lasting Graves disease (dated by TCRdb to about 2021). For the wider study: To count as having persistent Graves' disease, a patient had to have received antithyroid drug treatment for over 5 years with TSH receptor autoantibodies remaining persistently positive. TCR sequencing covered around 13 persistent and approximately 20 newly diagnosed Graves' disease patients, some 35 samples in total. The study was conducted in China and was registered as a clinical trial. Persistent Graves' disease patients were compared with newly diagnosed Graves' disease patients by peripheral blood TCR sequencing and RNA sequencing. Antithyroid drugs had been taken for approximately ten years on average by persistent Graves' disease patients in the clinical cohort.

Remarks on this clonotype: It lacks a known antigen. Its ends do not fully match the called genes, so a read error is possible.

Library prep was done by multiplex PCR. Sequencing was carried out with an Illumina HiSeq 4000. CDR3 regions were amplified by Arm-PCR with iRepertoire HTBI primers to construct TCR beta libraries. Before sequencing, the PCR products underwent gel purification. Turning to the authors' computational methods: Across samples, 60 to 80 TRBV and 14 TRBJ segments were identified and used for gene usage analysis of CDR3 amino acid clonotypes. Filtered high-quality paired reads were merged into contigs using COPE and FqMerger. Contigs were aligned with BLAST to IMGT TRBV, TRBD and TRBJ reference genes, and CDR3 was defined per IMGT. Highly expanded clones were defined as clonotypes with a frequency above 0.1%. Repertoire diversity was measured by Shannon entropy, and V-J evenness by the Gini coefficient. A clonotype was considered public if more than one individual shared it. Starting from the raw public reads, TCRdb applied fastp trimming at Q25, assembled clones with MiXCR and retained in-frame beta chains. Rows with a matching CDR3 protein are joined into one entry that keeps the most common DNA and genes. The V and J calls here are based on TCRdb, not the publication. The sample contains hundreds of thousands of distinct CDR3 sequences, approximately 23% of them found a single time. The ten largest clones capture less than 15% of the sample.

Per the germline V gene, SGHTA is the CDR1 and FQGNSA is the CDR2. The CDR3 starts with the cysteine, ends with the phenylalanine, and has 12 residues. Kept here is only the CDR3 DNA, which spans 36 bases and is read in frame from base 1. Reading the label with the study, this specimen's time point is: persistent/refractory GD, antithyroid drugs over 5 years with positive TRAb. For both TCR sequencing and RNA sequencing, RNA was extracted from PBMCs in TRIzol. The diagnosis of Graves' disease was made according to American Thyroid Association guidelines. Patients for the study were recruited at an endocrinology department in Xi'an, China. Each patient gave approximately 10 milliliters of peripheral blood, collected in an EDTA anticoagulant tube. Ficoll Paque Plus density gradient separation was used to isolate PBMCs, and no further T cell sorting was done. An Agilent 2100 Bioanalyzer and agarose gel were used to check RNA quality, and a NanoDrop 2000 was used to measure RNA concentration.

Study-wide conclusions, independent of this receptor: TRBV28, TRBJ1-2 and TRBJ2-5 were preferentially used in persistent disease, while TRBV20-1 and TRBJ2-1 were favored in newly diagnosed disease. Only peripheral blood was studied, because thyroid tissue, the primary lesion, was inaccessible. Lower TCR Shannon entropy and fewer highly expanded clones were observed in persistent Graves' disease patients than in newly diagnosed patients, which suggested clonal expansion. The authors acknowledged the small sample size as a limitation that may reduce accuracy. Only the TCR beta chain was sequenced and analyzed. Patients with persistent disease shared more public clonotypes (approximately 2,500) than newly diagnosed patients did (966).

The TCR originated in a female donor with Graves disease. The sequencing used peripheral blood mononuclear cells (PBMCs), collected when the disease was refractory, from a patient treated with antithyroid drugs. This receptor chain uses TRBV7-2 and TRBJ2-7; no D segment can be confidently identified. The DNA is TGTGCCAGCGGCTTATCGGGCTACGAGCAGTACTTC. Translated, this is CASGLSGYEQYF. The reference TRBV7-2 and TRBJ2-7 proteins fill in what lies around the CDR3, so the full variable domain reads GAGVSQSPSNKVTEKGKDVELRCDPISGHTALYWYRQSLGQGLEFLIYFQGNSAPDKSGLPSDRFSAERTGGSVSTLTIQRTQQEDSAVYLCASGLSGYEQYFGPGTRLTVT.